The 16 T cell receptor beta chains below come from one sample, sequenced in a study of blood T cell repertoires in COVID-19. The protocol was immunoSEQ multiplex PCR, while the TCRdb copy is restricted to in-frame clones and leaves out a portion. There are about 74,000 clones in the sample; 90% occur only once, and just over 9% lies in the top ten. Sequenced sample: peripheral blood. These receptor sequences come from a human donor in a cohort sampled during active COVID-19.

The rearrangement uses TRBV4-3 and TRBJ1-1; D perhaps matches TRBD1 (5 bases). V was cut by 0 bases and J by 3 bases, with 8 bases left in between. This CDR3 is 14 amino acids long. Germline CDR1 reads LGHNA; CDR2 reads YSLEER. The CDR3 protein is CASSQDRADTEAFF. CDR3 nucleotides: TGCGCCAGCAGCCAAGACAGGGCGGACACTGAAGCTTTCTTT.

V is TRBV4-3 and J is TRBJ2-1; 10 nucleotides align to TRBD2. J gave up 2 bases and V 3 bases, and 7 bases lay outside the gene matches. The CDR3 contains 17 residues. Germline lookup yields CDR1 LGHNA and CDR2 YSLEER. The CDR3 DNA is TGCGCCAGCAGCCAGGAAGCTAGCGGGAGCGCCTACAATGAGCAGTTCTTC. Residues: CASSQEASGSAYNEQFF.

CDR3 sequence reads: CASSITAGLGRDEQFF. Written as DNA, the CDR3 is TGTGCCAGTAGTATAACAGCGGGACTAGGGCGGGATGAGCAGTTCTTC. The gene calls are TRBV19 and TRBJ2-1; 8 bases are shared with TRBD2. The CDR3 totals 16 residues. Per the germline V gene, CDR1 is LNHDA and CDR2 is SQIVND (reference sequence). V lost 2 bases to trimming and J lost 8 bases; unmatched junction nucleotides: 11. Using reference TRBV19 and TRBJ2-1 for the parts outside the CDR3, the full variable domain is DGGITQSPKYLFRKEGQNVTLSCEQNLNHDAMYWYRQDPGQGLRLIYYSQIVNDFQKGDIAEGYSVSREKKESFPLTVTSAQKNPTAFYLCASSITAGLGRDEQFFGPGTRLTVL.

The V and J genes are TRBV2 and TRBJ2-7; the match to TRBD2 covers 9 bases. CDR1 and CDR2 (germline): SNHLY, FYNNEI. The CDR3 totals 16 residues. The DNA of the CDR3 is TGTGCTTCCTGGGCCGGGGTTAGCGGGGGAACCTACGAGCAGTACTTC. Translating gives CASWAGVSGGTYEQYF. The whole variable domain, remainder taken from reference TRBV2 and TRBJ2-7, is EPEVTQTPSHQVTQMGQEVILRCVPISNHLYFYWYRQILGQKVEFLVSFYNNEISEKSEIFDDQFSVERPDGSNFTLKIRSTKLEDSAMYFCASWAGVSGGTYEQYFGPGTRLTVT.

This clone appeared once. The J gene is TRBJ1-1, the V gene TRBV18; D unresolved. The V gene lost 2 bases and the J gene lost 3 bases, with 7 bases spanning the gap. Germline V gene data show CDR1 as KGHSH and CDR2 as LQKENI. There are 13 residues in the CDR3. DNA of the CDR3: TGTGCCAGCTCACCAGAGAGGGACACTGAAGCTTTCTTT. It is translated as CASSPERDTEAFF.

V gene TRBV7-2 combines with J gene TRBJ2-5; D is undetermined. CDR3 length equals 14 residues. Trimming cost V 5 bases and J 4 bases, with 14 bases left between them. In germline, CDR1 is SGHTA, CDR2 FQGNSA. CDR3 residues: CASSEKTDPETQYF. DNA for the CDR3: TGTGCCAGCAGCGAAAAGACTGATCCAGAGACCCAGTACTTC.

The chain employs TRBV2 and TRBJ2-6, with a tentative D call TRBD2 (6 bases). V was cut by 2 bases and J by 1 base, with 9 bases left in between. Germline assignment: CDR1 SNHLY and CDR2 FYNNEI. CDR3 length equals 16 residues. CDR3 loop: CASSESGHSGANVLTF. Written as DNA, the CDR3 is TGTGCCAGCAGTGAAAGCGGGCATTCTGGGGCCAACGTCCTGACTTTC. Supplemented by reference TRBV2 and TRBJ2-6, the full variable domain reads EPEVTQTPSHQVTQMGQEVILRCVPISNHLYFYWYRQILGQKVEFLVSFYNNEISEKSEIFDDQFSVERPDGSNFTLKIRSTKLEDSAMYFCASSESGHSGANVLTFGAGSRLTVL.

The J gene is TRBJ1-5, the V gene TRBV28, with D hard to call. V was clipped by 4 bases and J by 3 bases, with 10 bases between them. Germline V gene data show CDR1 as MDHEN and CDR2 as SYDVKM. The CDR3 runs to 14 residues. CDR3 bases: TGTGCCAGCAGTTCCTCAGGAAACAATCAGCCCCAGCATTTT. This gives the protein CASSSSGNNQPQHF.

The chain couples TRBV7-8 to TRBJ2-5, with 7 nucleotides matching TRBD1. V lost 8 bases to trimming and J lost 5 bases; unmatched junction nucleotides: 8. This CDR3 contains 13 residues. Germline-derived CDR1 and CDR2 are SGHVS and FQNEAQ. The CDR3 loop is CASGQVASETQYF. As DNA, the CDR3 is TGTGCCAGCGGACAGGTGGCATCGGAGACCCAGTACTTC.

The J gene is TRBJ2-4, the V gene TRBV7-2; TRBD1 is a possible D gene (5 bases). Per the germline V gene, CDR1 is SGHTA and CDR2 is FQGNSA. V gave up 5 bases and J gave up 6 bases, with 17 bases separating them. This CDR3 spans 15 amino acids. The CDR3 nucleotides read TGTGCCAGCAGCCCCTCCCCGGACACCGTAAACATTCAGTACTTC. Its translation is CASSPSPDTVNIQYF.

The chain combines TRBV30 with TRBJ1-1; TRBD1 is a possible D gene (5 bases). The CDR3 has 15 residues. CDR1 GTSNPN and CDR2 SVGIG come from the germline V gene (reference sequence). V was cut by 4 bases and J by 2 bases, with 17 bases left in between. The CDR3 spells CAWTKWGGSNTEAFF. Here the CDR3 DNA reads TGTGCCTGGACAAAGTGGGGGGGATCCAACACTGAAGCTTTCTTT.

The chain is built from TRBV4-3 and TRBJ2-6; TRBD1 matches at 7 bases. The length of the CDR3 is 20 residues. Trimming at V came to 4 bases and at J to 0 bases, leaving 15 bases not matched to a gene. Germline V CDR1 and CDR2: LGHNA, YSLEER. CDR3 sequence (DNA): TGCGCCAGCAGCCTTGACCGTACAGGGGTGGCCATCTCTGGGGCCAACGTCCTGACTTTC. Its translation is CASSLDRTGVAISGANVLTF.

V is TRBV3-1 (or the pseudogene TRBV3-2) and J is TRBJ2-3, with 8 bases lining up with TRBD1. V dropped 1 base and J dropped 5; count of bases not matched to a gene: 8. This CDR3 is built from 16 residues. Germline CDR1 reads LGHDT; CDR2 reads YNNKEL (reference sequence). The CDR3 DNA sequence: TGTGCCAGCAGCCAAGTCACAACAGGGGGAAGAGATACGCAGTATTTT. It codes for CASSQVTTGGRDTQYF.

The rearrangement joins TRBV7-7 to TRBJ2-2; 8 bases map to TRBD2. Germline CDR1 is SSHAT and CDR2 is FNYEAQ (reference sequence). With V trimmed by 5 bases and J by 4 bases, 6 bases remained unmatched. The CDR3 spans 15 residues. The CDR3 DNA is TGTGCCAGCAGCGTTAGCGGGACTGGCACCGGGGAGCTGTTTTTT. Translated: CASSVSGTGTGELFF.

The CDR3 sequence: CASSPSGGRNTEAFF. DNA for the CDR3: TGTGCCAGCAGTCCCTCGGGTGGGAGAAACACTGAAGCTTTCTTT. V gene TRBV6-2 or TRBV6-3 combines with J gene TRBJ1-1; D is unresolved. Looked up from germline, CDR1 is MNHEY and CDR2 is SVGEGT. This CDR3 is built from 15 residues. Between the trimmed V and J ends, which lost 5 bases and 2 bases, there was a span of 15 bases.

The V call is TRBV28, the J call TRBJ2-3; no reliable D call. The V gene lost 6 bases and the J gene lost 2 bases, with 15 bases spanning the gap. Germline loops: CDR1 MDHEN, CDR2 SYDVKM. The CDR3 runs to 15 residues. CDR3 nucleotides: TGTGCCAGCAGACCTCGTCGAGGCCCCACAGATACGCAGTATTTT. The encoded protein is CASRPRRGPTDTQYF.